These T cell receptor beta chains were read from a single sample in a study of tumor-infiltrating lymphocytes in localized non-small cell lung cancer. Here immunoSEQ multiplex PCR was the method, and the copy in TCRdb shows in-frame clones only, minus some. Here the sample spans about 16,000 clones, over 70% being singletons. Sequences were obtained from lung tumor tissue. These receptors were taken from a human donor with non-small cell lung cancer. CDR3s include the opening cysteine and the closing phenylalanine or tryptophan. D genes are given only for firm matches. Clone size is shown for a subset of rows, as once, few, many or a class of expanded clone.

V gene	clone size	J gene	D gene	CDR3 DNA	CDR3 protein
TRBV6-4	NA	TRBJ2-3	NA	TGTGCCACCTCCCCGGCGGAGGGGGACACAGATACGCAGTATTTT	CATSPAEGDTDTQYF
TRBV5-1	NA	TRBJ1-3	NA	TGCGCCAGCAGCTTGGGCACCTTCTCTGGAAACACCATATATTTT	CASSLGTFSGNTIYF
TRBV6-6	NA	TRBJ2-1	NA	TGTGCCAGCAGTGGAGTCAATGAGCAGTTCTTC	CASSGVNEQFF
TRBV7-8	NA	TRBJ1-5	NA	TGTGCCAGCAGCTTAGACAGGGACCAGCCCCAGCATTTT	CASSLDRDQPQHF
TRBV29-1	NA	TRBJ1-1	NA	TGCAGCGTTCGAGGGGTGGGGGAGAACACTGAAGCTTTCTTT	CSVRGVGENTEAFF
TRBV5-1	NA	TRBJ2-2	NA	TGCGCCAGCAGCTTGGAGAGGGGATGGTTCACCGGGGAGCTGTTTTTT	CASSLERGWFTGELFF
TRBV7-2	NA	TRBJ2-7	NA	TGTGCCAGCAGGGCCCCTGGAGGACTATCCTACGAGCAGTACTTC	CASRAPGGLSYEQYF
TRBV30	NA	TRBJ1-3	NA	TGTGCCTGGAACCAGGGGCTCTTGAGCTCTGGAAACACCATATATTTT	CAWNQGLLSSGNTIYF
TRBV2	NA	TRBJ2-7	NA	TGTGCCAGCAGTGAAGCGTGGTTCCACGAGCAGTACTTC	CASSEAWFHEQYF
TRBV5-1	NA	TRBJ2-2	NA	TGCGCCAGCAGCACCTCAACTGCGAACACCGGGGAGCTGTTTTTT	CASSTSTANTGELFF
TRBV6-6	NA	TRBJ1-4	NA	TGTGCCACCCAATCAAAGAGTGCAACTAATGAAAAACTGTTTTTT	CATQSKSATNEKLFF
TRBV5-5	NA	TRBJ1-5	NA	TGTGCCAGCAGCTTGGAACAGGGCCGCAATCAGCCCCAGCATTTT	CASSLEQGRNQPQHF
TRBV28	NA	TRBJ2-7	NA	TGTGCCAGCAGTCCCCGGACTTCCCCAGACGAGCAGTACTTC	CASSPRTSPDEQYF
TRBV7-8	few	TRBJ2-3	TRBD2	TGTGCCAGCAGCTTAGCAGCGGGGGGTCGTTTGCGCACAGATACGCAGTATTTT	CASSLAAGGRLRTDTQYF
TRBV5-1	once	TRBJ2-5	NA	TGCGCCAGCAGCTCTCCGGGAGCTCTCCAGACCCAGTACTTC	CASSSPGALQTQYF
TRBV29-1	medium-sized	TRBJ2-6	TRBD1	TGCAGCGTTGGATTAGGTGGGACAGCGGCCAACGTCCTGACTTTC	CSVGLGGTAANVLTF
TRBV29-1	NA	TRBJ1-2	NA	TGCAGCGTTGACGGGGAAGATGGCTACACCTTC	CSVDGEDGYTF
TRBV6-6	NA	TRBJ2-3	NA	TGTGCCAGCACCGAATCGGAGGGTTGGGATACGCAGTATTTT	CASTESEGWDTQYF
TRBV19	NA	TRBJ1-2	NA	TGTGCCAGTAGTATCCTGGCAGGCAACTATGGCTACACCTTC	CASSILAGNYGYTF
TRBV29-1	NA	TRBJ1-4	NA	TGCAGCGCCTTTAATGAAAAACTGTTTTTT	CSAFNEKLFF
TRBV5-6	NA	TRBJ1-2	TRBD1	TGTGCCAGCAGCCTCGGGACAGCCGCCAACTATGGCTACACCTTC	CASSLGTAANYGYTF
TRBV1	few	TRBJ1-5	NA	TGCACCAGCAGCCTCCTTAGGGGACAGGGGGCTCGAGGCAATCAGCCCCAGCATTTT	CTSSLLRGQGARGNQPQHF
TRBV21-1	medium-sized	TRBJ1-1	NA	TGTGCCAGCAGCAAAAACGGCAGGGAAGGCAGGAACACTGAAGCTTTCTTT	CASSKNGREGRNTEAFF